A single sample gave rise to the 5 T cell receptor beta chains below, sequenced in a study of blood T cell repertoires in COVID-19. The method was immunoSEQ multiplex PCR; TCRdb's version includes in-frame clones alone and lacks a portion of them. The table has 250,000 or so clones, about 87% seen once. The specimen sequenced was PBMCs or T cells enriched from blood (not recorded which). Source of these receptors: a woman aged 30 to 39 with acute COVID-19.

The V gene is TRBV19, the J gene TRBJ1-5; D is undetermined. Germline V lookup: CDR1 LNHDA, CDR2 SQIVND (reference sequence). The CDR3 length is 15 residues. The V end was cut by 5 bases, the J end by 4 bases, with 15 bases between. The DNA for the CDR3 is TGTGCCAGTAGTGTCCTTGGGCAGATTAATCAGCCCCAGCATTTT. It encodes CASSVLGQINQPQHF.

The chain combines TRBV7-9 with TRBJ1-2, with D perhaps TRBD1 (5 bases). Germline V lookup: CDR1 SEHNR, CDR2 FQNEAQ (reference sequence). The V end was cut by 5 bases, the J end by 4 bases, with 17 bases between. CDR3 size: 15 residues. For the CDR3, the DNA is TGTGCCAGCAGCGCGGGACCGCAAGGAGTCTATGGCTACACCTTC. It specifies CASSAGPQGVYGYTF.

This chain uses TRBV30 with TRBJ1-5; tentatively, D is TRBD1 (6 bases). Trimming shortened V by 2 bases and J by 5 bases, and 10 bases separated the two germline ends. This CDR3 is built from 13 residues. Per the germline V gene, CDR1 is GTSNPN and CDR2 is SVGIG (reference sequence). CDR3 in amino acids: CAWSSKGDQPQHF. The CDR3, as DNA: TGTGCCTGGAGTTCGAAGGGGGATCAGCCCCAGCATTTT.

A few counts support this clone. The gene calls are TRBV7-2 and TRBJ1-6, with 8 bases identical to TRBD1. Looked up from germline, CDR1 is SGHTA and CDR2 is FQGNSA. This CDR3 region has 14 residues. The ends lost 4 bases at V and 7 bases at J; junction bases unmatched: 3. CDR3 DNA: TGTGCCAGCAGCTCCACAGGGGGGAATTCACCCCTCCACTTT. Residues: CASSSTGGNSPLHF.

CDR3 nucleotides: TGTGCCAGTAGTATATGGGGCAAGAGCTCCTACGAGCAGTACTTC. Its protein is CASSIWGKSSYEQYF. This chain joins TRBV19 and TRBJ2-7, with D possibly matching TRBD1 (5 bases). Trimming stripped 2 bases from V and 0 bases from J, with 11 bases between. The CDR3 runs 15 residues. In germline, CDR1 is LNHDA, CDR2 SQIVND (reference sequence).